The sequence of this T cell receptor beta chain was determined in a study of T-cell reconstitution after alpha-beta-depleted transplantation in children. Study results and limitations: Day-60 TCRbeta diversity that was high in some patients was derived from surviving recipient T cells and thymic progenitors. Several hundred expanded graft clones reportedly gave rise to the alpha-beta T cells present about two months after transplant.

During its preparation, the TCRbeta library received unique molecular identifiers. TCRdb called the PCR reads again in MiXCR, with one record for every CDR3 protein. The repertoire holds fewer than 250,000 distinct CDR3 sequences, with about a sixth as singletons. This clonotype was seen a handful of times. Its antigen is not identified. The CDR3 is 15 amino acids. Trimming stripped 0 bases from V and 0 bases from J, with 3 bases between. Germline CDR1 is LNHNV and CDR2 is YYDKDF (reference sequence). Sequencing was performed on PBMCs, mostly from graft donor cells, taken 360 days after TCRalphabeta/CD19-depleted stem cell transplant. The sequence derives from a male patient aged 2 to 10 who had a stem cell transplant for acute lymphoblastic leukemia, so the T cells may come from the graft donor. This sequence joins TRBV15 and TRBJ2-6; D is undetermined. CDR3 in amino acids: CATSREVSGANVLTF. CDR3 nucleotide sequence: TGTGCCACCAGCAGAGAGGTCTCTGGGGCCAACGTCCTGACTTTC.